Listed below are T cell receptor beta chains from one sample, sequenced in a study of cytomegalovirus exposure and HLA in healthy donors. Sequencing used immunoSEQ multiplex PCR; TCRdb keeps in-frame clones, though not all of them. The ten top clones account for approximately 0.82%, within a sample of about 170,000 clones. The sequencing sample was made of PBMCs. These receptors all come from a woman between 18 and 29 years old in good health and CMV-seropositive. The CDR3 runs from the conserved cysteine through the conserved F or W. A D gene is named only where the DNA matches it firmly.

TRBJ2-7	TRBV2	-	CASKGPSSYEQYF	TGTGCCAGCAAGGGGCCGAGCTCCTACGAGCAGTACTTC
TRBJ2-7	TRBV5-6	-	CASSFGHRYEQYF	TGTGCCAGCAGCTTCGGTCACCGCTACGAGCAGTACTTC
TRBJ1-2	TRBV19	TRBD1	CASTEQGVGGYTF	TGTGCCAGTACGGAACAGGGGGTAGGAGGCTACACCTTC
TRBJ1-1	TRBV25-1	-	CASSLGGGNTEAFF	TGTGCCAGCAGTCTAGGGGGGGGGAACACTGAAGCTTTCTTT
TRBJ2-7	TRBV4-1	-	CASSQAPDRYEQYF	TGCGCCAGCAGCCAAGCCCCCGACAGGTACGAGCAGTACTTC
TRBJ2-3	TRBV29-1	-	CSVADRRVTDTQYF	TGCAGCGTAGCTGACAGGAGAGTCACAGATACGCAGTATTTT
TRBJ1-2	TRBV5-6	-	CASSLIPRDDGYTF	TGTGCCAGCAGCTTGATACCCAGGGATGATGGCTACACCTTC
TRBJ2-7	TRBV18	-	CASSPRQEISNEQYF	TGTGCCAGCTCACCGAGACAGGAGATATCCAACGAGCAGTACTTC
TRBJ1-2	TRBV6-5	-	CASSFRSAIGYTF	TGTGCCAGCAGTTTCAGAAGCGCCATTGGCTACACCTTC
TRBJ1-1	TRBV4-3	-	CASSQEGGVNTEAFF	TGCGCCAGCAGCCAAGAAGGGGGGGTGAACACTGAAGCTTTCTTT
TRBJ2-7	TRBV2	TRBD1	CASSLDRATPGEQYF	TGTGCCAGCAGCCTGGACAGGGCGACGCCTGGGGAGCAGTACTTC
TRBJ1-5	TRBV18	-	CASSPSGNQPQHF	TGTGCCAGCTCACCCTCGGGGAATCAGCCCCAGCATTTT
TRBJ2-1	TRBV5-6	TRBD2	CASMGGGAYNEQFF	TGTGCCAGCATGGGGGGAGGGGCCTACAATGAGCAGTTCTTC
TRBJ2-3	TRBV19	TRBD1	CASSVRGQGTDTQYF	TGTGCCAGTAGTGTCAGAGGACAGGGTACAGATACGCAGTATTTT
TRBJ2-3	TRBV19	-	CASSAGLQRGRDTQYF	TGTGCCAGTAGTGCGGGCCTCCAGAGAGGTAGAGATACGCAGTATTTT
TRBJ1-2	TRBV6-1	-	CASTRDKGTGYTF	TGTGCCAGCACCCGGGACAAGGGAACGGGCTACACCTTC
TRBJ1-2	TRBV14	-	CASSRTASNYGYTF	TGTGCCAGCAGCCGGACAGCCTCTAACTATGGCTACACCTTC
TRBJ1-2	TRBV18	-	CASSPAGDYGYTF	TGTGCCAGCTCACCCGCAGGGGACTATGGCTACACCTTC
TRBJ2-1	TRBV27	TRBD2	CASSLGLAGGPPNNEQFF	TGTGCCAGCAGTTTAGGACTAGCGGGAGGACCTCCTAACAATGAGCAGTTCTTC
TRBJ2-5	TRBV10-3	-	CAISYREGGQETQYF	TGTGCCATCAGCTACAGGGAGGGTGGGCAAGAGACCCAGTACTTC
TRBJ2-5	TRBV28	TRBD2	CASAAGGREEETQYF	TGTGCCAGCGCGGCCGGCGGGAGGGAAGAAGAGACCCAGTACTTC
TRBJ1-1	TRBV18	-	CASSPVDTYTEAFF	TGTGCCAGCTCACCAGTCGACACCTACACTGAAGCTTTCTTT
TRBJ2-3	TRBV4-1	-	CASSPGGATYSDTQYF	TGCGCCAGCAGTCCCGGTGGGGCGACTTACTCAGATACGCAGTATTTT
TRBJ2-1	TRBV11-2	TRBD2	CASSPPGLAGSYNEQFF	TGTGCCAGCAGCCCACCGGGACTAGCGGGATCCTACAATGAGCAGTTCTTC
TRBJ1-2	TRBV29-1	-	CSVDVEGADYGYTF	TGCAGCGTTGACGTGGAGGGTGCAGACTATGGCTACACCTTC
TRBJ1-5	TRBV27	-	CASSLVYSNQPQHF	TGTGCCAGCAGTTTAGTGTATAGCAATCAGCCCCAGCATTTT
TRBJ1-6	TRBV7-2	-	CASSFGPAGDSPLHF	TGTGCCAGCAGCTTCGGACCCGCGGGGGATTCACCCCTCCACTTT
TRBJ2-7	TRBV5-1	TRBD1	CASSLKSDRAYEQYF	TGCGCCAGCAGCTTGAAGTCGGACAGGGCCTACGAGCAGTACTTC
TRBJ1-2	TRBV5-4	TRBD1	CASTNTGDYGYTF	TGTGCCAGCACCAACACAGGGGACTATGGCTACACCTTC
TRBJ2-7	TRBV19	-	CASSIAGEQYF	TGTGCCAGTAGTATTGCAGGCGAGCAGTACTTC
TRBJ2-1	TRBV10-3	-	CAISESPIQGQALSYNEQFF	TGTGCCATCAGTGAGTCACCCATACAGGGACAAGCCTTATCCTACAATGAGCAGTTCTTC
TRBJ1-1	TRBV19	TRBD1	CASSIGGGQGTEAFF	TGTGCCAGTAGTATCGGGGGTGGACAGGGGACTGAAGCTTTCTTT
TRBJ1-1	TRBV5-1	-	CASSLDNMNTEAFF	TGCGCCAGCAGCTTGGACAACATGAACACTGAAGCTTTCTTT
TRBJ2-7	TRBV9	TRBD1	CASSVGGTGGYEQYF	TGTGCCAGCAGCGTAGGAGGGACAGGGGGATACGAGCAGTACTTC
TRBJ1-1	TRBV23-1	-	CASSRKAKAFF	TGCGCCAGCAGTCGTAAAGCTAAAGCTTTCTTT
TRBJ1-1	TRBV5-1	-	CASSPRTPPTDTEAFF	TGCGCCAGCAGCCCCCGGACTCCACCAACGGACACTGAAGCTTTCTTT
TRBJ1-2	TRBV6-1	-	CASISGEGQNYGYTF	TGTGCCAGCATTTCGGGGGAGGGGCAGAACTATGGCTACACCTTC
TRBJ1-3	TRBV4-1	-	CASSLAHGSGNTIYF	TGCGCCAGCAGCCTGGCCCACGGGTCTGGAAACACCATATATTTT